This record covers a single TCR beta chain. Profiling relied on immunoSEQ multiplex PCR, and the TCRdb table lists in-frame clones only, not all of them. The sample lists around 110,000 clones; around four fifths were seen once. The data are from a study of blood T cell repertoires in COVID-19. CDR1 is WSHSY, CDR2 SAAADI, per germline. V lost 2 bases to trimming and J lost 2 bases; unmatched junction nucleotides: 6. The CDR3 sequence is 16 residues long. The sequence was obtained from a man younger than 45 with acute or convalescent COVID-19. Sequencing input: peripheral blood. The rearrangement uses TRBV10-2 and TRBJ2-1; 7 bases are shared with TRBD2. The CDR3 loop is CASSERAGATYNEQFF. For the CDR3, the DNA is TGCGCCAGCAGTGAGAGGGCGGGAGCAACCTACAATGAGCAGTTCTTC.